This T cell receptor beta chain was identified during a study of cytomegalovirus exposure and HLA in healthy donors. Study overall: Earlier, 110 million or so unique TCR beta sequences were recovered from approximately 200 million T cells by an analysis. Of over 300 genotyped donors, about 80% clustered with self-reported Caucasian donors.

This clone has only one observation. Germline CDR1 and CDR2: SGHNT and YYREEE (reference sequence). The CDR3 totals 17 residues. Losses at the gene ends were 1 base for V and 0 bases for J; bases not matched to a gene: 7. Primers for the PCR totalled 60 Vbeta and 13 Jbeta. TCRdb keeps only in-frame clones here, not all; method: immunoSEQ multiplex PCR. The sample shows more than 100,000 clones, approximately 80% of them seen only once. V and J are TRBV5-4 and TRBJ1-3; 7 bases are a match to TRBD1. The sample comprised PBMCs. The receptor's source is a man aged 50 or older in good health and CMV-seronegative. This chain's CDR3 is CASSLFAGGRSGNTIYF. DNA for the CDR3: TGTGCCAGCAGCTTGTTTGCAGGGGGACGCTCTGGAAACACCATATATTTT.